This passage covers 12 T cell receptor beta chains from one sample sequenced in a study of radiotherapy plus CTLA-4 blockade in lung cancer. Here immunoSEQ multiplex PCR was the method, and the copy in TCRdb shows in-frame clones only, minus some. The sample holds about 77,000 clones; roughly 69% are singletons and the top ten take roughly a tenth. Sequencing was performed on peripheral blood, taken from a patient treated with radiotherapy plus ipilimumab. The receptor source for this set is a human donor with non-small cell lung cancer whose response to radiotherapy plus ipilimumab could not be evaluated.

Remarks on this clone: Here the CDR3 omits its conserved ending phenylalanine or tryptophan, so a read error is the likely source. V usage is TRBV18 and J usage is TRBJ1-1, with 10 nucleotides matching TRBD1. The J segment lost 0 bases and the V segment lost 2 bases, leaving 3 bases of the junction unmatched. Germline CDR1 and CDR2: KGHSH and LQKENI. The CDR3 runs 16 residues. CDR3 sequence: CASSPGQGDMNTEAFS. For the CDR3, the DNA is TGTGCCAGCTCACCAGGACAGGGGGACATGAACACTGAAGCTTTCTCT.

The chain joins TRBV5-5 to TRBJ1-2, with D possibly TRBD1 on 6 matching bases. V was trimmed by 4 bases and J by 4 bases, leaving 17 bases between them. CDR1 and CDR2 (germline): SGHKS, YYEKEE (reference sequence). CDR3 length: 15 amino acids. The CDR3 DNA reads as TGTGCCAGCAGCCCCGGTACAGGGAATACCTATGGCTACACCTTC. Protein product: CASSPGTGNTYGYTF.

The CDR3 protein is CSVESWDRGSGELFF. The CDR3, as DNA: TGCAGCGTTGAAAGTTGGGACAGGGGGTCCGGGGAGCTGTTTTTT. The V gene is TRBV29-1, the J gene TRBJ2-2; 11 bases are shared with TRBD1. The junction had 5 bases not matched to a gene; V was cut back by 2 bases and J by 6 bases. CDR3 size: 15 residues. The germline gives CDR1 SQVTM, CDR2 ANQGSEA.

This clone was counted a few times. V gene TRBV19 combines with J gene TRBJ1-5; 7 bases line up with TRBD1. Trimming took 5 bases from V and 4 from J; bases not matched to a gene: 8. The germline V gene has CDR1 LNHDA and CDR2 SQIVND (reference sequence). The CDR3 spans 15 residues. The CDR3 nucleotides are TGTGCCAGTAGTTCCCGACAGGGCCCGAATCAGCCCCAGCATTTT. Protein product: CASSSRQGPNQPQHF.

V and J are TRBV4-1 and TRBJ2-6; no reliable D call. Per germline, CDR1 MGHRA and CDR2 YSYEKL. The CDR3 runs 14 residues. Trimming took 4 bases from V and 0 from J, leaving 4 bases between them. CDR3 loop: CASSLNSGANVLTF. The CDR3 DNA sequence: TGCGCCAGCAGCCTAAACTCTGGGGCCAACGTCCTGACTTTC.

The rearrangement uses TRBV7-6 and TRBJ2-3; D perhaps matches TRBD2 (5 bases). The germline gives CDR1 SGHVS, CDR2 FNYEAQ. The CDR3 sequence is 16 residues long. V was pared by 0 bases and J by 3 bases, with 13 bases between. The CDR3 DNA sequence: TGTGCCAGCAGCTTAGCGCCATCGGGGTGGACAGATACGCAGTATTTT. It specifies CASSLAPSGWTDTQYF.

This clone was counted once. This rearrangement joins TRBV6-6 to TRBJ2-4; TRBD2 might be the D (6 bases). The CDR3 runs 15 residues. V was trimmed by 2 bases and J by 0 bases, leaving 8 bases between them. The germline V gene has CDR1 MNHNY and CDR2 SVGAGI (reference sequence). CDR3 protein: CASSYAGLAKNIQYF. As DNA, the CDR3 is TGTGCCAGCAGTTACGCGGGGTTAGCCAAAAACATTCAGTACTTC.

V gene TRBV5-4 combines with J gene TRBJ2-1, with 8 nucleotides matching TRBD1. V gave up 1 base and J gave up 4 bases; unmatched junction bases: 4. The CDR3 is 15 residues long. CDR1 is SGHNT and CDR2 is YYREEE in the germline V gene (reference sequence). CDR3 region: CASSLSTGGYNEQFF. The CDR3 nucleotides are TGTGCCAGCAGCTTGAGCACAGGGGGTTACAATGAGCAGTTCTTC.

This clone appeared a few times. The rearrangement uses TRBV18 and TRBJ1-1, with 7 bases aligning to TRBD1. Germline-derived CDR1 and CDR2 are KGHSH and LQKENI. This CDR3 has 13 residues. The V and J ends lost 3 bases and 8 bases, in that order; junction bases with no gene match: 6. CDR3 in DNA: TGTGCCAGCTCACCGATGGGGGACAGAGAAGCTTTCTTT. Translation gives CASSPMGDREAFF.

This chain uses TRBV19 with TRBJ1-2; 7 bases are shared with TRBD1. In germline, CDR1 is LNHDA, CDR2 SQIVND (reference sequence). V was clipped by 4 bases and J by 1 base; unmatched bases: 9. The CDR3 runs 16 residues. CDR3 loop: CASSNPWDSINYGYTF. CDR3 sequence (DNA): TGTGCCAGTAGTAACCCTTGGGACAGCATTAACTATGGCTACACCTTC.

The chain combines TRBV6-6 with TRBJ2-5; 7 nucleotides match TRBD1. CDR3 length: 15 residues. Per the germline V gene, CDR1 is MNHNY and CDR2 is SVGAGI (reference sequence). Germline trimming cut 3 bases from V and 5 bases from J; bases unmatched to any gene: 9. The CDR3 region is CASSYGQGEWETQYF. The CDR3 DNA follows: TGTGCCAGCAGTTATGGTCAGGGGGAGTGGGAGACCCAGTACTTC.

The CDR3 DNA reads TGCGCCAGCAGCCCATTCCCTGGACTAGCGGGAGTAGTCGTTTACGAGCAGTACTTC. Translation: CASSPFPGLAGVVVYEQYF. The genes are TRBV5-1 and TRBJ2-7, with 13 nucleotides matching TRBD2. J gave up 4 bases and V 4 bases, and 17 bases lay outside the gene matches. Per germline, CDR1 SGHRS and CDR2 YFSETQ. There are 19 residues in the CDR3.